Each of the 12 T cell receptor beta chains below was sequenced from the same sample in a study of T cell changes during pregnancy in multiple sclerosis. Assay used: immunoSEQ multiplex PCR; TCRdb lists only in-frame clones, some missing. In the table there are some 110,000 clones, 80% to 95% of which are singletons. The starting material was peripheral blood, obtained in the third trimester of pregnancy. These TCRs come from a female donor with multiple sclerosis, enrolled in a pregnancy study.

The rearrangement uses TRBV5-1 and TRBJ2-2, with TRBD1 matching 7 bases. The germline V gene has CDR1 SGHRS and CDR2 YFSETQ. After removal of 3 bases from V and 6 bases from J, the junction contained 11 bases not matched to a gene. CDR3 size: 16 residues. CDR3 sequence reads: CASSWRQGQNAGELFF. CDR3 DNA: TGCGCCAGCAGCTGGCGACAGGGCCAAAATGCCGGGGAGCTGTTTTTT.

The rearrangement links TRBV30 to TRBJ1-1; no clear D gene. The CDR3 length is 13 residues. V was trimmed by 0 bases and J by 1 base, leaving 6 bases between them. Germline V CDR1 and CDR2: GTSNPN, SVGIG (reference sequence). The CDR3 reads CAWSVHRNTEAFF. In DNA, the CDR3 is TGTGCCTGGAGTGTACACAGGAACACTGAAGCTTTCTTT.

The rearrangement joins TRBV5-1 to TRBJ2-1; 10 nucleotides line up with TRBD2. Germline CDR1 SGHRS, CDR2 YFSETQ. Trimming at V came to 4 bases and at J to 1 base, leaving 5 bases not matched to a gene. The CDR3 is 16 amino acids. CDR3 protein: CASSASGSASYNEQFF. As DNA, the CDR3 is TGCGCCAGCAGCGCTAGCGGGAGTGCTTCCTACAATGAGCAGTTCTTC. Full variable domain (rest looked up from reference TRBV5-1 and TRBJ2-1): KAGVTQTPRYLIKTRGQQVTLSCSPISGHRSVSWYQQTPGQGLQFLFEYFSETQRNKGNFPGRFSGRQFSNSRSEMNVSTLELGDSALYLCASSASGSASYNEQFFGPGTRLTVL.

V and J are TRBV2 and TRBJ2-1, with 8 bases matching TRBD2. CDR1 is SNHLY, CDR2 FYNNEI, per germline. This CDR3 comprises 16 residues. The V gene end was trimmed by 4 bases and the J gene end by 2 bases; junction bases not matched to a gene: 7. The CDR3 is CASSGRERGTYNEQFF. The DNA for the CDR3 is TGTGCCAGCAGTGGGAGAGAGCGGGGGACCTACAATGAGCAGTTCTTC.

The table lists this clone with a few counts. V gene TRBV25-1 combines with J gene TRBJ1-2, with a weak D call TRBD1 (6 bases). The CDR3 has 14 residues. Germline V lookup: CDR1 MGHDK, CDR2 SYGVNS. Between the trimmed V and J ends, which lost 4 bases and 5 bases, there was a span of 14 bases. The CDR3 DNA reads as TGTGCCAGCAGTGGTTCAGGGGTTAGGTATGGCTACACCTTC. Its protein is CASSGSGVRYGYTF.

J is TRBJ1-2 and V is TRBV6-1; a weak D match, TRBD1 (5 bases). Germline V gene lookup returns CDR1 MNHNS and CDR2 SASEGT. Trimming pared 4 bases from V and 2 bases from J, leaving 11 bases between. CDR3 length: 14 residues. The CDR3 nucleotides read TGTGCCAGCAGTGCAGACAGCAACAACTATGGCTACACCTTC. It encodes CASSADSNNYGYTF.

The chain combines TRBV28 with TRBJ1-5, with 8 bases matching TRBD1. In germline, CDR1 is MDHEN, CDR2 SYDVKM. The CDR3 extends over 11 amino acids. The J segment lost 14 bases and the V segment lost 10 bases, leaving 10 bases of the junction unmatched. CDR3 in DNA: TGTGCCACTTACCGGGACAGGAACGAGCATTTT. This sequence encodes CATYRDRNEHF.

The J gene is TRBJ2-4, the V gene TRBV7-2, with 9 bases fitting TRBD1. V trimming: 5 bases; J trimming: 3 bases; junction bases outside the gene matches: 11. Germline V gene lookup returns CDR1 SGHTA and CDR2 FQGNSA. The CDR3 is 17 residues long. The DNA of the CDR3 is TGTGCCAGCAGCCCTACCGGGACAGGGATCCTCAAAAACATTCAGTACTTC. Translation gives CASSPTGTGILKNIQYF.

This clone occurred a few times. The rearrangement joins TRBV19 to TRBJ1-2; a weak D match, TRBD1 (6 bases). Germline V gene sequence: CDR1 LNHDA, CDR2 SQIVND (reference sequence). The V end lost 6 bases, the J end lost 3 bases, and 14 bases lay between the germline ends. This CDR3 is 14 amino acids long. Here the CDR3 DNA reads TGTGCCAGTAGCGCCGACAGGTTACACTATGGCTACACCTTC. This sequence encodes CASSADRLHYGYTF.

The chain employs TRBV11-3 and TRBJ2-3; TRBD2 matches at 10 bases. There are 13 residues in the CDR3. Trimming at V came to 8 bases and at J to 1 base, leaving 0 bases not matched to a gene. Germline-derived CDR1 and CDR2 are SGHNT and YENEEA. CDR3 DNA: TGTGCCAGCGGGACTAGCGGCACAGATACGCAGTATTTT. Amino acids: CASGTSGTDTQYF. Together with reference TRBV11-3 and TRBJ2-3, the CDR3 gives the full variable domain: EAGVVQSPRYKIIEKKQPVAFWCNPISGHNTLYWYLQNLGQGPELLIRYENEEAVDDSQLPKDRFSAERLKGVDSTLKIQPAELGDSAVYLCASGTSGTDTQYFGPGTRLTVL.

The chain links TRBV5-1 to TRBJ2-6; TRBD1 matches 10 bases. After removal of 2 bases from V and 2 bases from J, the junction contained 1 base not matched to a gene. This CDR3 is built from 16 residues. Germline values: CDR1 SGHRS, CDR2 YFSETQ. CDR3: CASSLDRGPGANVLTF. The CDR3 nucleotides are TGCGCCAGCAGCTTAGACAGGGGGCCTGGGGCCAACGTCCTGACTTTC.

The rearrangement uses TRBV4-1 and TRBJ2-3; D remains ambiguous. V lost 0 bases and J lost 2, with 18 bases in between. CDR1 and CDR2 from the germline V gene are MGHRA and YSYEKL. CDR3 size: 18 residues. The CDR3 sequence is CASSQDLVGLLNTDTQYF. In DNA, the CDR3 is TGCGCCAGCAGCCAAGATCTGGTTGGGCTCCTTAACACAGATACGCAGTATTTT.